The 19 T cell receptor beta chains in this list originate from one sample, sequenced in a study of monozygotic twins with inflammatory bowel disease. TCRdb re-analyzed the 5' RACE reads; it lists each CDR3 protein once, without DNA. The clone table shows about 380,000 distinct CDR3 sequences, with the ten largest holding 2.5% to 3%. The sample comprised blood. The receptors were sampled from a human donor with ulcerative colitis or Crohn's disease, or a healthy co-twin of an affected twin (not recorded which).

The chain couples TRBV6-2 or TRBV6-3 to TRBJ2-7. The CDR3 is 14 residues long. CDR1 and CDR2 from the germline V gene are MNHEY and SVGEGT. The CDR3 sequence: CASISTVSSHEQYF.

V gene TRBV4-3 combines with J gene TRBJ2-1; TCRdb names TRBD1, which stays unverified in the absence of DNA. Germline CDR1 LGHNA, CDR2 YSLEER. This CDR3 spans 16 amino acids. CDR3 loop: CASSQLTGTGGNEQFF.

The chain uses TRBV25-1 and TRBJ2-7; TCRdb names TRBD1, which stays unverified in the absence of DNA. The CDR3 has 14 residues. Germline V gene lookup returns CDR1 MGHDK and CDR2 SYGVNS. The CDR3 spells CASSGDGFYYEQYF.

The CDR3 here is CASSFDPQFETQYF. The chain combines TRBV5-1 with TRBJ2-5. The CDR3 has 14 amino acids. In germline, CDR1 is SGHRS, CDR2 YFSETQ.

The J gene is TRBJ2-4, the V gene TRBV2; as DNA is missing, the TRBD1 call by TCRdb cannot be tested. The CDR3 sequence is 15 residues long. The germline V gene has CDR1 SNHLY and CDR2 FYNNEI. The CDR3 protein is CASSEGGLAKNIQYF. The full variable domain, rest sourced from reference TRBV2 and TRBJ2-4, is EPEVTQTPSHQVTQMGQEVILRCVPISNHLYFYWYRQILGQKVEFLVSFYNNEISEKSEIFDDQFSVERPDGSNFTLKIRSTKLEDSAMYFCASSEGGLAKNIQYFGAGTRLSVL.

The CDR3 loop is CSASRAQPTNQPQHF. The rearrangement joins TRBV20-1 to TRBJ1-5; TCRdb indicates TRBD1, and absent DNA this call remains unverified. The CDR3 extends over 15 amino acids. Germline CDR1 DFQATT, CDR2 SNEGSKA (reference sequence).

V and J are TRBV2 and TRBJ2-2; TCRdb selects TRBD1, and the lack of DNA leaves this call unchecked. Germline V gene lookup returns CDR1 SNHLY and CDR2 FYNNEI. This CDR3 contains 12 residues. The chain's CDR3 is CASSAEGGELFF.

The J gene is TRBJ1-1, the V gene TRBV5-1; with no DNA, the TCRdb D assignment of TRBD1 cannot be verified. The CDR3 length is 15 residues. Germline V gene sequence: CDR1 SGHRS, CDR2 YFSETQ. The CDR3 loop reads CASSLAGGGHAEAFF.

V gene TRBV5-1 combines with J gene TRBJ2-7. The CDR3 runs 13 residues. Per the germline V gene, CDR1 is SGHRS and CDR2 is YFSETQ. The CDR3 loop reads CASSFDAYYEQYF.

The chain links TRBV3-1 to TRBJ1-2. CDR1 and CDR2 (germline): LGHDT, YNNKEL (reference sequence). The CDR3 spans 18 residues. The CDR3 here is CASSQDLWGVRQDYGYTF.

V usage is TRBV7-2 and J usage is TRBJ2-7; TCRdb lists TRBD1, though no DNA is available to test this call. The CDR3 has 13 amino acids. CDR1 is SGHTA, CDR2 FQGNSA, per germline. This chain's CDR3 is CASSTDREGEQYF.

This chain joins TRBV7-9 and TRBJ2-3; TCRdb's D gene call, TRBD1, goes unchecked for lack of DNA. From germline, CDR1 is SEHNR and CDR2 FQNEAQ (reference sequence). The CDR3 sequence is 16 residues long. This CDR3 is CASSLAGDRATDTQYF.

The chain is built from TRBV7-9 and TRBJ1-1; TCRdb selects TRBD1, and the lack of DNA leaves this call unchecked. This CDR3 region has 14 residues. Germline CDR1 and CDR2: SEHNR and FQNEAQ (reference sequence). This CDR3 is CASSPGVENTEAFF.

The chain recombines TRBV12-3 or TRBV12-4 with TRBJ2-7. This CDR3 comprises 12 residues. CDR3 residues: CASSFHRYEQYF.

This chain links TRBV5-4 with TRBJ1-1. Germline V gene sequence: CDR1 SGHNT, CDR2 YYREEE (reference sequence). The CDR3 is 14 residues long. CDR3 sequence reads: CASSLLQMNTEAFF.

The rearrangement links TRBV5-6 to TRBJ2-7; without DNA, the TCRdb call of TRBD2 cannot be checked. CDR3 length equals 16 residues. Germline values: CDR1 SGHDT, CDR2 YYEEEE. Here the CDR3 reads CASSVITSLGPYEQYF.

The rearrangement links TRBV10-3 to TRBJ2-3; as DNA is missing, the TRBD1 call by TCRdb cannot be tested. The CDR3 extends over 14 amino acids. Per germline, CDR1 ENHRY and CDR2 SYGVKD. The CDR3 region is CAISAGMGTDTQYF.

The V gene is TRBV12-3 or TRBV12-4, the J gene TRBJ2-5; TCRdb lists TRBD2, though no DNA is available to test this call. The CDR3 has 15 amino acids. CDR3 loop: CASSLSGGEGVTQYF.

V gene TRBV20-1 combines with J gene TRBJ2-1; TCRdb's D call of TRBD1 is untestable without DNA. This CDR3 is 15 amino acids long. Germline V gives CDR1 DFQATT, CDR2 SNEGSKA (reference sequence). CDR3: CSARDRGFSYNEQFF.